Listed below are T cell receptor beta chains from one sample, sequenced in a study of blood T cell repertoires in COVID-19. Produced via immunoSEQ multiplex PCR; TCRdb's table is partial and in-frame only. Of 650,000 to 800,000 clones listed, approximately 90% are singletons. Sequenced sample: peripheral blood. These receptor sequences come from a woman between 18 and 30 years old with acute or convalescent COVID-19. Each CDR3 is given with its conserved first and last residue. A D gene is named only where the DNA matches it firmly. Size values are once, few and many counts, or a class for expanded clones, and some rows have none.

clone_size: -; j_call: TRBJ1-2; d_call: -; v_call: TRBV6-4; cdr3_nt: TGTGCCAGCAGTGTGGACAGCGAACTTTACTATGGCTACACCTTC; cdr3_aa: CASSVDSELYYGYTF
clone_size: -; j_call: TRBJ1-4; d_call: TRBD1; v_call: TRBV7-2; cdr3_nt: TGTGCCAGCAGCCCCCTCCGGGCCAGGGGGGTAGGACTGTTTTTT; cdr3_aa: CASSPLRARGVGLFF
clone_size: -; j_call: TRBJ2-7; d_call: -; v_call: TRBV10-2; cdr3_nt: TGCGCCACCTCCTGGGGCAGGTGGGACTACGAGCAGTACTTC; cdr3_aa: CATSWGRWDYEQYF
clone_size: -; j_call: TRBJ1-1; d_call: TRBD1; v_call: TRBV30; cdr3_nt: TGTGCCTGCGACAGGGGAGGAAACACTGAAGCTTTCTTT; cdr3_aa: CACDRGGNTEAFF
clone_size: -; j_call: TRBJ2-1; d_call: -; v_call: TRBV19; cdr3_nt: TGTGCCAGTAGTCCAATTGGAGCAGGGTTCTACAATGAGCAGTTCTTC; cdr3_aa: CASSPIGAGFYNEQFF
clone_size: -; j_call: TRBJ1-2; d_call: -; v_call: TRBV11-2; cdr3_nt: TGTGCCAGCAGCTTCACCGACTTGGGAGTTGGCTACACCTTC; cdr3_aa: CASSFTDLGVGYTF
clone_size: -; j_call: TRBJ1-6; d_call: -; v_call: TRBV5-1; cdr3_nt: TGCGCCAGCAGCAACCTAGACAGGAATTCACCCCTCCACTTT; cdr3_aa: CASSNLDRNSPLHF
clone_size: -; j_call: TRBJ2-2; d_call: -; v_call: TRBV12-5; cdr3_nt: TGTGCTAGTGGTTTGGTACGGGTGACTCCTAACACCGGGGAGCTGTTTTTT; cdr3_aa: CASGLVRVTPNTGELFF
clone_size: -; j_call: TRBJ2-7; d_call: TRBD2; v_call: TRBV5-1; cdr3_nt: TGCGCCAGCAGCTTGGGGGCGGCAGCGGGGGGCTTTCCCTCCGAGCAGTACTTC; cdr3_aa: CASSLGAAAGGFPSEQYF
clone_size: -; j_call: TRBJ1-6; d_call: -; v_call: TRBV27; cdr3_nt: TGTGCCAGCGCCGTCGGGAATTCACCCCTCCACTTT; cdr3_aa: CASAVGNSPLHF
clone_size: -; j_call: TRBJ1-1; d_call: TRBD1; v_call: TRBV9; cdr3_nt: TGTGCCAGCAGCGTAGCGGGGACAGCGAACACTGAAGCTTTCTTT; cdr3_aa: CASSVAGTANTEAFF
clone_size: -; j_call: TRBJ1-2; d_call: TRBD1; v_call: TRBV25-1; cdr3_nt: TGTGCCAGCAGTGCCGGGACAGGCCTGTCCCCCTACTATGGCTACACCTTC; cdr3_aa: CASSAGTGLSPYYGYTF
clone_size: -; j_call: TRBJ1-5; d_call: -; v_call: TRBV9; cdr3_nt: TGTGCCAGCAGTTATCCGAGTAGCAATCAGCCCCAGCATTTT; cdr3_aa: CASSYPSSNQPQHF
clone_size: -; j_call: TRBJ2-3; d_call: -; v_call: TRBV5-4; cdr3_nt: TGTGCCAGCAGCTTGCGTAGTGGGGGGATGGGGACGCAGTATTTT; cdr3_aa: CASSLRSGGMGTQYF
clone_size: -; j_call: TRBJ2-1; d_call: TRBD1; v_call: TRBV28; cdr3_nt: TGTGCCAGCAGTTTAACTTTTTTTGGACAGGGGGGTGGGAATGAGCAGTTCTTC; cdr3_aa: CASSLTFFGQGGGNEQFF
clone_size: -; j_call: TRBJ1-5; d_call: TRBD1; v_call: TRBV18; cdr3_nt: TGTGCCAGCTCACCGCCCGGGACAGGGGGCAATCAGCCCCAGCATTTT; cdr3_aa: CASSPPGTGGNQPQHF
clone_size: -; j_call: TRBJ2-7; d_call: TRBD1; v_call: TRBV11-2; cdr3_nt: TGTGCCAGCAGCTTAGAATGGGGCAGGGGGCCATACGAGCAGTACTTC; cdr3_aa: CASSLEWGRGPYEQYF
clone_size: few; j_call: TRBJ1-5; d_call: TRBD1; v_call: TRBV4-1; cdr3_nt: TGCGCCAGCAGCCAAGTGGGACAGGGCAATCAGCCCCAGCATTTT; cdr3_aa: CASSQVGQGNQPQHF
clone_size: -; j_call: TRBJ1-5; d_call: TRBD1; v_call: TRBV6-5; cdr3_nt: TGTGCCAGCAGCAACGACAGGGTGGCCCAGCATTTT; cdr3_aa: CASSNDRVAQHF
clone_size: once; j_call: TRBJ2-2; d_call: -; v_call: TRBV24-1; cdr3_nt: TGTGCCACCAGTGATTCATTTCGGGGGGCCCCCGGGGAGCTGTTTTTT; cdr3_aa: CATSDSFRGAPGELFF
clone_size: -; j_call: TRBJ1-2; d_call: TRBD1; v_call: TRBV5-1; cdr3_nt: TGCGCCAGCAGCTTGGCCGGGGGACAGGGGAAAAGTAGCACCTTC; cdr3_aa: CASSLAGGQGKSSTF
clone_size: -; j_call: TRBJ1-2; d_call: TRBD1; v_call: TRBV12-3/TRBV12-4; cdr3_nt: TGTGCCAGCAGTCCCGACAGGGTCAATGGCTACACCTTC; cdr3_aa: CASSPDRVNGYTF
clone_size: -; j_call: TRBJ1-2; d_call: TRBD1; v_call: TRBV7-3; cdr3_nt: TGTGCCAGCAGCCCCAAAGGGGGCAGCTATGGCTACACCTTC; cdr3_aa: CASSPKGGSYGYTF
clone_size: -; j_call: TRBJ1-1; d_call: -; v_call: TRBV6-2/TRBV6-3; cdr3_nt: TGTGCCAGCAGTTACCTGACTGCGAACACTGAAGCTTTCTTT; cdr3_aa: CASSYLTANTEAFF
clone_size: few; j_call: TRBJ2-3; d_call: -; v_call: TRBV15; cdr3_nt: TGTGCCACCAGCAGCCGCTCAGAGGCAGATACGCAGTATTTT; cdr3_aa: CATSSRSEADTQYF
clone_size: -; j_call: TRBJ2-7; d_call: -; v_call: TRBV4-1; cdr3_nt: TGCGCCAGCAGCCAGTGGACAGCCTACGAGCAGTACTTC; cdr3_aa: CASSQWTAYEQYF
clone_size: once; j_call: TRBJ2-1; d_call: -; v_call: TRBV14; cdr3_nt: TGTGCCAGCAGCCAAGAGTTCAGTTTGAATGAGCAGTTCTTC; cdr3_aa: CASSQEFSLNEQFF
clone_size: -; j_call: TRBJ2-1; d_call: TRBD2; v_call: TRBV7-2; cdr3_nt: TGTGCCAGCAGCTTAGTAGCGGGGGGCCAATTCTCCTACAATGAGCAGTTCTTC; cdr3_aa: CASSLVAGGQFSYNEQFF
clone_size: -; j_call: TRBJ2-7; d_call: -; v_call: TRBV29-1; cdr3_nt: TGCAGCGTTGAAGTTCACCATGAGGGGGAGAACTACGAGCAGTACTTC; cdr3_aa: CSVEVHHEGENYEQYF
clone_size: -; j_call: TRBJ1-1; d_call: TRBD1; v_call: TRBV4-3; cdr3_nt: TGCGCCAGCAGCCACAGGACCGGGACAGGGTCTGAAGCTTTCTTT; cdr3_aa: CASSHRTGTGSEAFF
clone_size: -; j_call: TRBJ1-3; d_call: -; v_call: TRBV11-2; cdr3_nt: TGTGCCAGCAGCTTAGATCGGTTGGTTTCTGGAAACACCATATATTTT; cdr3_aa: CASSLDRLVSGNTIYF
clone_size: -; j_call: TRBJ1-2; d_call: TRBD1; v_call: TRBV3-1/TRBV3-2; cdr3_nt: TGTGCCAGCAGCCAATACCAGTTGGGGACAGGGGACTATGGCTACACCTTC; cdr3_aa: CASSQYQLGTGDYGYTF
clone_size: -; j_call: TRBJ2-3; d_call: TRBD2; v_call: TRBV27; cdr3_nt: TGTGCCAGCAGTTCCCTTAGCGGGGGGACTCGGCCAGATACGCAGTATTTT; cdr3_aa: CASSSLSGGTRPDTQYF
clone_size: -; j_call: TRBJ2-7; d_call: TRBD1; v_call: TRBV12-5; cdr3_nt: TGTGCTAGTGGTTCGTCTCAGGGGGCGCTTGGCGAGCAGTACTTC; cdr3_aa: CASGSSQGALGEQYF
clone_size: -; j_call: TRBJ2-1; d_call: -; v_call: TRBV5-4; cdr3_nt: TGTGCCAGCAGCTTGGCCTTGCGGGGTAGGAATAGTGAGCAGTTCTTC; cdr3_aa: CASSLALRGRNSEQFF
clone_size: -; j_call: TRBJ1-3; d_call: TRBD1; v_call: TRBV5-1; cdr3_nt: TGCGCCAGCAGCAGTGGACAGGGAACCGGACTTGGAAACACCATATATTTT; cdr3_aa: CASSSGQGTGLGNTIYF
clone_size: -; j_call: TRBJ1-1; d_call: -; v_call: TRBV7-2; cdr3_nt: TGTGCCAGCAGCCTCAGGGGAGGGAACGGTGAAGCTTTCTTT; cdr3_aa: CASSLRGGNGEAFF
clone_size: -; j_call: TRBJ1-5; d_call: TRBD1; v_call: TRBV5-8; cdr3_nt: TGTGCCAGCAGCCCCGGGACAGGGTTGAGGCCCCAGCATTTT; cdr3_aa: CASSPGTGLRPQHF
clone_size: -; j_call: TRBJ2-7; d_call: -; v_call: TRBV11-2; cdr3_nt: TGTGCCAGCAGCGCCCGGGACACTAGGACCGAGCAGTACTTC; cdr3_aa: CASSARDTRTEQYF
clone_size: -; j_call: TRBJ2-5; d_call: TRBD1; v_call: TRBV13; cdr3_nt: TGTGCCAGCAGCCCCGGGACAGGGGGCCAAGAGACCCAGTACTTC; cdr3_aa: CASSPGTGGQETQYF
clone_size: -; j_call: TRBJ1-2; d_call: -; v_call: TRBV6-1; cdr3_nt: TGTGCCAGCAGTGAAATGGCCATTTACTATGGCTACACCTTC; cdr3_aa: CASSEMAIYYGYTF
clone_size: -; j_call: TRBJ2-7; d_call: -; v_call: TRBV27; cdr3_nt: TGTGCCAGCAGTTCGAGCCTTAGCTCCTACGAGCAGTACTTC; cdr3_aa: CASSSSLSSYEQYF
clone_size: -; j_call: TRBJ1-5; d_call: -; v_call: TRBV9; cdr3_nt: TGTGCCAGCAGCCTCGGGGGGCAGAATCAGCCCCAGCATTTT; cdr3_aa: CASSLGGQNQPQHF
clone_size: once; j_call: TRBJ2-1; d_call: -; v_call: TRBV11-1; cdr3_nt: TGTGCCAGCAGCTTATCAAGGGGAGGCGAGCAGTTCTTC; cdr3_aa: CASSLSRGGEQFF
clone_size: -; j_call: TRBJ2-1; d_call: -; v_call: TRBV5-6; cdr3_nt: TGTGCCAGCAGCCAATTTAACCGGGCAGGGGAGTTCTTC; cdr3_aa: CASSQFNRAGEFF
clone_size: -; j_call: TRBJ2-7; d_call: TRBD1; v_call: TRBV29-1; cdr3_nt: TGCAGCACCTCGACAGGGCTGTCCTACGAGCAGTACTTC; cdr3_aa: CSTSTGLSYEQYF
clone_size: -; j_call: TRBJ1-2; d_call: TRBD1; v_call: TRBV5-1; cdr3_nt: TGCGCCAGCAGCCTGAACCCGGGACAGGGGGTAAATGGCTACACCTTC; cdr3_aa: CASSLNPGQGVNGYTF
clone_size: -; j_call: TRBJ2-1; d_call: -; v_call: TRBV18; cdr3_nt: TGTGCCAGCTCACCCGTGGAGGGACTTAACAATGAGCAGTTCTTC; cdr3_aa: CASSPVEGLNNEQFF
clone_size: -; j_call: TRBJ2-5; d_call: TRBD1; v_call: TRBV7-9; cdr3_nt: TGTGCCAGCAGCCCGAGCTTCAGGGGGCCAAAAGAGACCCAGTACTTC; cdr3_aa: CASSPSFRGPKETQYF
clone_size: -; j_call: TRBJ2-5; d_call: TRBD2; v_call: TRBV5-1; cdr3_nt: TGCGCCAGCAGCTTAAGCGGGGGGATCAACGCGTACTTC; cdr3_aa: CASSLSGGINAYF
clone_size: -; j_call: TRBJ2-1; d_call: TRBD2; v_call: TRBV14; cdr3_nt: TGTGCCAGCAGCCAAGGGGAGGCGGGGGGGTCCAAACTTTACAATGAGCAGTTCTTC; cdr3_aa: CASSQGEAGGSKLYNEQFF
clone_size: -; j_call: TRBJ1-4; d_call: -; v_call: TRBV5-5; cdr3_nt: TGTGCCAGCAGCTTGCAGGGGCCCACTAATGAAAAACTGTTTTTT; cdr3_aa: CASSLQGPTNEKLFF
clone_size: -; j_call: TRBJ1-5; d_call: TRBD1; v_call: TRBV2; cdr3_nt: TGTGCCAGCGGGGACAGGGGTTATCAGCCCCAGCATTTT; cdr3_aa: CASGDRGYQPQHF